A selection of T cell receptor beta chains follows, all from one sample in a study of PD-L1 blockade in urothelial cancer. Produced via immunoSEQ multiplex PCR; TCRdb's table is partial and in-frame only. In the table there are 40,000 to 60,000 clones, 79% of which are singletons. Sequenced material: PBMCs, taken around atezolizumab (anti-PD-L1) treatment. These receptors were taken from a man between 65 and 85 years old with urothelial cancer. The CDR3 runs from the conserved cysteine through the conserved F or W. A D gene is named only where the DNA matches it firmly. A clone size is listed for some rows: how often the clone was seen (once, few, many), or a class if it is expanded.

CDR3nt: TGTGCCAGCAGTTTATCTCAGGGCGATCAGCCCCAGCATTTT
CDR3aa: CASSLSQGDQPQHF
v_gene: TRBV27
d_gene: .
j_gene: TRBJ1-5
abundance: .

CDR3nt: TGCGCCAGCAGCCATGGACAGGGAACCTACGAGCAGTACTTC
CDR3aa: CASSHGQGTYEQYF
v_gene: TRBV5-1
d_gene: TRBD1
j_gene: TRBJ2-7
abundance: .

CDR3nt: TGCGCCAGCAGCCCCCTGTCCAGGGGTGGAGAGACCCAGTACTTC
CDR3aa: CASSPLSRGGETQYF
v_gene: TRBV5-1
d_gene: .
j_gene: TRBJ2-5
abundance: .

CDR3nt: TGTGCCAGCAGTACTCCCGGGACAGCGGCTTCTGGTGGCTACACCTTC
CDR3aa: CASSTPGTAASGGYTF
v_gene: TRBV28
d_gene: TRBD1
j_gene: TRBJ1-2
abundance: few

CDR3nt: TGCAGCGTTTCCGTCCAGCGGAGCACAGATACGCAGTATTTT
CDR3aa: CSVSVQRSTDTQYF
v_gene: TRBV29-1
d_gene: .
j_gene: TRBJ2-3
abundance: .

CDR3nt: TGTGCCAGTACCCCGGGAATGTCGGGCACTGAAGCTTTCTTT
CDR3aa: CASTPGMSGTEAFF
v_gene: TRBV19
d_gene: .
j_gene: TRBJ1-1
abundance: .

CDR3nt: TGTGCCAGCAGTGATACTACCGGCTCCTACGAGCAGTACTTC
CDR3aa: CASSDTTGSYEQYF
v_gene: TRBV25-1
d_gene: .
j_gene: TRBJ2-7
abundance: .

CDR3nt: TGTGCCAGCAGCCCACAGGGACAGGGGTCGTTGAATGAGCAGTTCTTC
CDR3aa: CASSPQGQGSLNEQFF
v_gene: TRBV7-2
d_gene: TRBD1
j_gene: TRBJ2-1
abundance: .

CDR3nt: TGTGCCAGCAGTAGGACTAGCGGGAATAGAGAGACCCAGTACTTC
CDR3aa: CASSRTSGNRETQYF
v_gene: TRBV2
d_gene: TRBD2
j_gene: TRBJ2-5
abundance: .

CDR3nt: TGTGCCAGCAGCCAAGTAGGGCTAGCGGGAGGGCCGAGGACCGGGGAGCTGTTTTTT
CDR3aa: CASSQVGLAGGPRTGELFF
v_gene: TRBV4-2
d_gene: TRBD2
j_gene: TRBJ2-2
abundance: .

CDR3nt: TGTGCCAGCAGCCCTGGTGGGCAGGGGGGTACGTACGAGCAGTACTTC
CDR3aa: CASSPGGQGGTYEQYF
v_gene: TRBV28
d_gene: .
j_gene: TRBJ2-7
abundance: .

CDR3nt: TGCGCCAGCAGCCCTACAGGGGAGCCTGGAAACACCATATATTTT
CDR3aa: CASSPTGEPGNTIYF
v_gene: TRBV5-1
d_gene: TRBD1
j_gene: TRBJ1-3
abundance: .

CDR3nt: TGTGCCACCGGGAATCAGGGGATCGGGGAGCTGTTTTTT
CDR3aa: CATGNQGIGELFF
v_gene: TRBV10-3
d_gene: .
j_gene: TRBJ2-2
abundance: .

CDR3nt: TGTGCCAGCAGCCAAGGACAGGCCAGGGAGACCCAGTACTTC
CDR3aa: CASSQGQARETQYF
v_gene: TRBV7-2
d_gene: TRBD1
j_gene: TRBJ2-5
abundance: .

CDR3nt: TGCGCCAGCAGCTTGCTAGCGGGGAGCTCCTACAATGAGCAGTTCTTC
CDR3aa: CASSLLAGSSYNEQFF
v_gene: TRBV5-1
d_gene: TRBD2
j_gene: TRBJ2-1
abundance: .

CDR3nt: TGTGCCAGCAGCCCTGGGCCAGAGCACTCCTACGAGCAGTACTTC
CDR3aa: CASSPGPEHSYEQYF
v_gene: TRBV5-5
d_gene: .
j_gene: TRBJ2-7
abundance: .

CDR3nt: TGTGCCAGCAGCTTACTGATAGCGGCACTTCCCTACGAGCAGTACTTC
CDR3aa: CASSLLIAALPYEQYF
v_gene: TRBV7-2
d_gene: .
j_gene: TRBJ2-7
abundance: few

CDR3nt: TGTGCCAGCAGTCGGGAAGAAAACTACAATGAGCAGTTCTTC
CDR3aa: CASSREENYNEQFF
v_gene: TRBV6-4
d_gene: .
j_gene: TRBJ2-1
abundance: .

CDR3nt: TGTGCCAGTACCCCACCGTTAGCTTTAGGACTCCACACCGGGGAGCTGTTTTTT
CDR3aa: CASTPPLALGLHTGELFF
v_gene: TRBV19
d_gene: .
j_gene: TRBJ2-2
abundance: .

CDR3nt: TGTGCCAGCCGCTCCGGGGGCGGGGAGCTGTTTTTT
CDR3aa: CASRSGGGELFF
v_gene: TRBV28
d_gene: .
j_gene: TRBJ2-2
abundance: .

CDR3nt: TGTGCCAGCAATCGGGTAGACGGAAACACCATATATTTT
CDR3aa: CASNRVDGNTIYF
v_gene: TRBV28
d_gene: .
j_gene: TRBJ1-3
abundance: .

CDR3nt: TGTGCCAGCAGTGAAGAAGGACAGAAAGGCTACACCTTC
CDR3aa: CASSEEGQKGYTF
v_gene: TRBV6-1
d_gene: .
j_gene: TRBJ1-2
abundance: few

CDR3nt: TGTGCCAGTAGTACAACAGGGGGGCCCAATGAAAAACTGTTTTTT
CDR3aa: CASSTTGGPNEKLFF
v_gene: TRBV19
d_gene: TRBD1
j_gene: TRBJ1-4
abundance: .

CDR3nt: TGTGCCAGCAGCCTGAGACTAGGACTTAGCGTCGAGCAGTACTTC
CDR3aa: CASSLRLGLSVEQYF
v_gene: TRBV7-2
d_gene: .
j_gene: TRBJ2-7
abundance: .

CDR3nt: TGTGCCAGCAGCGATGCGACTAGCGGGGTTCTGGATACGCAGTATTTT
CDR3aa: CASSDATSGVLDTQYF
v_gene: TRBV5-5
d_gene: TRBD2
j_gene: TRBJ2-3
abundance: .

CDR3nt: TGTGCCACTACCGAGGCAACTAATGAAAAACTGTTTTTT
CDR3aa: CATTEATNEKLFF
v_gene: TRBV15
d_gene: .
j_gene: TRBJ1-4
abundance: .

CDR3nt: TGTGCCAGCAGCCAAGGACCGGGACTAGCCGGCGAGCAGTACTTC
CDR3aa: CASSQGPGLAGEQYF
v_gene: TRBV4-2
d_gene: TRBD2
j_gene: TRBJ2-7
abundance: .

CDR3nt: TGTGCCAGCAGTGAACCCGGGGAACTGTTTTTT
CDR3aa: CASSEPGELFF
v_gene: TRBV2
d_gene: .
j_gene: TRBJ1-4
abundance: .

CDR3nt: TGTGCCAGCAGCTTGGACCGGGACAGGAAAGAAGAGACCCAGTACTTC
CDR3aa: CASSLDRDRKEETQYF
v_gene: TRBV5-4
d_gene: TRBD1
j_gene: TRBJ2-5
abundance: .

CDR3nt: TGCGCCAGGGTGCGGAGCGGTGGTCCACCCTACGAGCAGTACTTC
CDR3aa: CARVRSGGPPYEQYF
v_gene: TRBV5-1
d_gene: .
j_gene: TRBJ2-7
abundance: .

CDR3nt: TGTGCCAGTAGTATAACTTGGACAGATCCTGGCTACACCTTC
CDR3aa: CASSITWTDPGYTF
v_gene: TRBV19
d_gene: .
j_gene: TRBJ1-2
abundance: .

CDR3nt: TGTGCCAGCAACAGAAGGGGGAGTGCCTACGAGCAGTACTTC
CDR3aa: CASNRRGSAYEQYF
v_gene: TRBV28
d_gene: .
j_gene: TRBJ2-7
abundance: .

CDR3nt: TGTGCCAGCAGCGTGACAGGGGTGGGGCCCTACGAGCAGTACTTC
CDR3aa: CASSVTGVGPYEQYF
v_gene: TRBV7-2
d_gene: TRBD1
j_gene: TRBJ2-7
abundance: few

CDR3nt: TGTGCCAGCAGTCTACTAGCGGGAGACCATGAGCAGTTCTTC
CDR3aa: CASSLLAGDHEQFF
v_gene: TRBV7-8
d_gene: TRBD2
j_gene: TRBJ2-1
abundance: .

CDR3nt: TGTGCCATCAGTGAACGGGGGGGGATTGAAGCTTTCTTT
CDR3aa: CAISERGGIEAFF
v_gene: TRBV10-3
d_gene: .
j_gene: TRBJ1-1
abundance: .

CDR3nt: TGTGCCAGCTCACCACCCCACCTTAGAGGGACAGGCTCCTCTGGGGCCAACGTCCTGACTTTC
CDR3aa: CASSPPHLRGTGSSGANVLTF
v_gene: TRBV18
d_gene: TRBD1
j_gene: TRBJ2-6
abundance: .

CDR3nt: TGTGCCAGCTCACCACCGAACAGTGGACTAGCGGAAGGCGGGGAGCTGTTTTTT
CDR3aa: CASSPPNSGLAEGGELFF
v_gene: TRBV18
d_gene: TRBD2
j_gene: TRBJ2-2
abundance: .

CDR3nt: TGTGCCAGCAGCTATTCCAATCAGCCCCAGCATTTT
CDR3aa: CASSYSNQPQHF
v_gene: TRBV28
d_gene: .
j_gene: TRBJ1-5
abundance: .

CDR3nt: TGTGCCAGCAGCTTAGCACTAACCGGGGAGCTGTTTTTT
CDR3aa: CASSLALTGELFF
v_gene: TRBV11-2
d_gene: .
j_gene: TRBJ2-2
abundance: .

CDR3nt: TGCGCCAGCAGCCACGGGGACAGATCCACAGATACGCAGTATTTT
CDR3aa: CASSHGDRSTDTQYF
v_gene: TRBV4-1
d_gene: TRBD1
j_gene: TRBJ2-3
abundance: .

CDR3nt: TGTGCCAGCAGCTTGGGACTAGCGGTGGACAATGAGCAGTTCTTC
CDR3aa: CASSLGLAVDNEQFF
v_gene: TRBV7-9
d_gene: TRBD2
j_gene: TRBJ2-1
abundance: .

CDR3nt: TGCGCCAGCAGCTTGGACACCGCGGTCTACGAGCAGTACTTC
CDR3aa: CASSLDTAVYEQYF
v_gene: TRBV5-1
d_gene: .
j_gene: TRBJ2-7
abundance: .

CDR3nt: TGTGCCAGCATCCTAGGAGGGGCTCAAGAGACCCAGTACTTC
CDR3aa: CASILGGAQETQYF
v_gene: TRBV28
d_gene: .
j_gene: TRBJ2-5
abundance: .

CDR3nt: TGTGCCTGGATGGGGGGTGAAGAGACCCAGTACTTC
CDR3aa: CAWMGGEETQYF
v_gene: TRBV30
d_gene: .
j_gene: TRBJ2-5
abundance: few

CDR3nt: TGTGCCAGCCGGGGCGGGGGGGGGCATACGAACACCGGGGAGCTGTTTTTT
CDR3aa: CASRGGGGHTNTGELFF
v_gene: TRBV28
d_gene: TRBD2
j_gene: TRBJ2-2
abundance: .

CDR3nt: TGCAGCGTTCCCGGGACAGGCAACACTGAAGCTTTCTTT
CDR3aa: CSVPGTGNTEAFF
v_gene: TRBV29-1
d_gene: TRBD1
j_gene: TRBJ1-1
abundance: .

CDR3nt: TGTGCCAGCAGTCTTGACATACCCAATGGCTACACCTTC
CDR3aa: CASSLDIPNGYTF
v_gene: TRBV7-2
d_gene: .
j_gene: TRBJ1-2
abundance: once

CDR3nt: TGCGCCAGCAGCTTGGGCAGCGGGAAGGTAGATACGCAGTATTTT
CDR3aa: CASSLGSGKVDTQYF
v_gene: TRBV5-1
d_gene: TRBD2
j_gene: TRBJ2-3
abundance: .

CDR3nt: TGCGCCAGCAGCTCGGCCGGGACTTCCTACGAGCAGTACTTC
CDR3aa: CASSSAGTSYEQYF
v_gene: TRBV5-1
d_gene: .
j_gene: TRBJ2-7
abundance: once

CDR3nt: TGTGCCAGCAGCGAAGGCGTACTACACACAGATACGCAGTATTTT
CDR3aa: CASSEGVLHTDTQYF
v_gene: TRBV11-2
d_gene: .
j_gene: TRBJ2-3
abundance: .

CDR3nt: TGTGCCAGCAGCGAGGACTATTACGAGCAGTACTTC
CDR3aa: CASSEDYYEQYF
v_gene: TRBV7-9
d_gene: .
j_gene: TRBJ2-7
abundance: .

CDR3nt: TGCGCCAGCAGCTCCCTAGGATGGGATACGCAGTATTTT
CDR3aa: CASSSLGWDTQYF
v_gene: TRBV5-1
d_gene: .
j_gene: TRBJ2-3
abundance: .

CDR3nt: TGTGCCAGCAGTGAACGGACAGGGGCTAACTATGGCTACACCTTC
CDR3aa: CASSERTGANYGYTF
v_gene: TRBV6-1
d_gene: TRBD1
j_gene: TRBJ1-2
abundance: .

CDR3nt: TGTGCCAGCAGTGAACTCGGAGTAGCGGGAGGGCCTGGGCTCTTC
CDR3aa: CASSELGVAGGPGLF
v_gene: TRBV6-1
d_gene: TRBD2
j_gene: TRBJ2-1
abundance: .

CDR3nt: TGTGCCAGCGTACGCGGGGGAGATGAAGGAGAGACCCAGTACTTC
CDR3aa: CASVRGGDEGETQYF
v_gene: TRBV7-9
d_gene: TRBD2
j_gene: TRBJ2-5
abundance: .

CDR3nt: TGTGCCAGCAGCTTGGACGGGAGGGCCTTTCAAGAGACCCAGTACTTC
CDR3aa: CASSLDGRAFQETQYF
v_gene: TRBV5-4
d_gene: TRBD2
j_gene: TRBJ2-5
abundance: .

CDR3nt: TGTGCCATCAGTGACCGTAGCCAGCCCCAGCATTTT
CDR3aa: CAISDRSQPQHF
v_gene: TRBV10-3
d_gene: .
j_gene: TRBJ1-5
abundance: .

CDR3nt: TGTGCCAGCAGCTCCGGGACAGGGGGCGTGGGAGATACGCAGTATTTT
CDR3aa: CASSSGTGGVGDTQYF
v_gene: TRBV7-2
d_gene: TRBD1
j_gene: TRBJ2-3
abundance: .

CDR3nt: TGTGCCTGGAGTGTAAAGGTGCCAGGGGCTAGCACAGATACGCAGTATTTT
CDR3aa: CAWSVKVPGASTDTQYF
v_gene: TRBV30
d_gene: .
j_gene: TRBJ2-3
abundance: .